The clone carrying this T cell receptor beta chain appeared a few times. This specimen comes from a study of response to subunit inactivated influenza vaccine. MiXCR, run by TCRdb on the RT-PCR reads, gives a single entry per CDR3 protein. Of over 300,000 distinct CDR3 sequences detected, 21% appear once; the ten largest clones hold more than 8.5%. The CDR3 is 12 residues long. From germline, CDR1 is SQVTM and CDR2 ANQGSEA. The V gene lost 4 bases and the J gene lost 4 bases, with 10 bases spanning the gap. J is TRBJ1-2 and V is TRBV29-1, with D perhaps TRBD1 (5 bases). This clonotype was sampled from a man aged 50 to 69 who received an inactivated influenza vaccine. The input for sequencing was PBMCs from blood, taken 21 months after vaccination. The CDR3 region is CSVAGSSYGYTF. The CDR3 DNA reads TGCAGCGTTGCAGGGTCTAGCTATGGCTACACCTTC. Based on the CDR3 plus reference TRBV29-1 and TRBJ1-2, the full variable domain is SAVISQKPSRDICQRGTSLTIQCQVDSQVTMMFWYRQQPGQSLTLIATANQGSEATYESGFVIDKFPISRPNLTFSTLTVSNMSPEDSSIYLCSVAGSSYGYTFGSGTRLTVV.